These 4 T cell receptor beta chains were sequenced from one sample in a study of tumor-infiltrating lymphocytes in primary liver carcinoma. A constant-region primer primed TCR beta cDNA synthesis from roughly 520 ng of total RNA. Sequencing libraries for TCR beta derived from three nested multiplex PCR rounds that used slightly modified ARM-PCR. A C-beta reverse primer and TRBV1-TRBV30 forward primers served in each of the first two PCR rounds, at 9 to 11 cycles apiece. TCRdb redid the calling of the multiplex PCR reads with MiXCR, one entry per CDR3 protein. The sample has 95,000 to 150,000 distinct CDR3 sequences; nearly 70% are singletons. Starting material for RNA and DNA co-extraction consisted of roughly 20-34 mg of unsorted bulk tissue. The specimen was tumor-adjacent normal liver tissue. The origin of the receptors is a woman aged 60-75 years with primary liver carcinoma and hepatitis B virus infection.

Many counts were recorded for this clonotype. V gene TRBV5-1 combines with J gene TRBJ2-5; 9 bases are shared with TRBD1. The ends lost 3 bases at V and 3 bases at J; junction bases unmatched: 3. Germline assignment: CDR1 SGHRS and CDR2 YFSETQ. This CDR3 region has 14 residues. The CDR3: CASSSDRGEETQYF. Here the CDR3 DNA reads TGCGCCAGCAGCTCAGACAGGGGGGAAGAGACCCAGTACTTC.

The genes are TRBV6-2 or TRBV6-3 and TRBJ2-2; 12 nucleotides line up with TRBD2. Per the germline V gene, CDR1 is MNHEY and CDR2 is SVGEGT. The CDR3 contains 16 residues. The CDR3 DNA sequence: TGTGGCAACAGTTATCCTAGCGGGAGGGCCAAGGGGGAGCTGTTTTTT. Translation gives CGNSYPSGRAKGELFF.

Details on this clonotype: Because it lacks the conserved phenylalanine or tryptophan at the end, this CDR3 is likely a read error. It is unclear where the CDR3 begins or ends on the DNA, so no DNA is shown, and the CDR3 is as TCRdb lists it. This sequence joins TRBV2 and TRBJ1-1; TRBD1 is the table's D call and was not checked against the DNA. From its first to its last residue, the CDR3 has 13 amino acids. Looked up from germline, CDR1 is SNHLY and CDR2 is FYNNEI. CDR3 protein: CASSMTGRTETFL.

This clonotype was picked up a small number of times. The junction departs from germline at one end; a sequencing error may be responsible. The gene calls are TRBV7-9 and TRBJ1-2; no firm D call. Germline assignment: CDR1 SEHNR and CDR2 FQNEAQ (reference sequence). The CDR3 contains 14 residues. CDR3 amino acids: CASSLDGRAYDYTF. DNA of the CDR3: TGTGCCAGCAGCTTAGATGGCAGAGCGTATGACTACACCTTC.